This T cell receptor (beta chain) was observed in a study of technical replicates of blood from a handful of donors. Germline CDR1 reads SGHTS; CDR2 reads YDEGEE. CDR3 size: 17 residues. Deletions cut 2 bases from V and 2 bases from J, with 14 bases between. Assay used: immunoSEQ multiplex PCR; TCRdb lists only in-frame clones, some missing. The data hold about 93,000 clones, with roughly 96% observed a single time. This clone appeared a few times. This rearrangement joins TRBV5-8 to TRBJ1-6; tentative D call: TRBD1 (6 bases). Sequenced material: T cells isolated from PBMCs. This clonotype originated in a human donor in good health. The CDR3 DNA is TGTGCCAGCAGCTTAGTACAGGGTTACGCCTATAATTCACCCCTCCACTTT. It yields the protein CASSLVQGYAYNSPLHF.